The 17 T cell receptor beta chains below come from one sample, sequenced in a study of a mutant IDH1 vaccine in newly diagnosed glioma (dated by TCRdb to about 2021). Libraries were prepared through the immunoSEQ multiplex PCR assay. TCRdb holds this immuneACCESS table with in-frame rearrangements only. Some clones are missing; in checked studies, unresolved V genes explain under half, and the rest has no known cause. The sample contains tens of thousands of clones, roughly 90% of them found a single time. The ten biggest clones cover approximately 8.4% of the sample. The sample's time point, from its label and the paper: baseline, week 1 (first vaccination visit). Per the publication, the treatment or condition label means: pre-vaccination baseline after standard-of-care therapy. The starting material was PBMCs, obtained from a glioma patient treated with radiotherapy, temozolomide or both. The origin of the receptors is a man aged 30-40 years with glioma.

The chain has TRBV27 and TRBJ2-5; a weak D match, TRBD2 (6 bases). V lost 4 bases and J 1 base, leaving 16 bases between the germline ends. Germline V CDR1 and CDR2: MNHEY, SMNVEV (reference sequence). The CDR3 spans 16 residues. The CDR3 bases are TGTGCCAGCAGTTCCCGGGACTGGGGGTTCCAAGAGACCCAGTACTTC. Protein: CASSSRDWGFQETQYF.

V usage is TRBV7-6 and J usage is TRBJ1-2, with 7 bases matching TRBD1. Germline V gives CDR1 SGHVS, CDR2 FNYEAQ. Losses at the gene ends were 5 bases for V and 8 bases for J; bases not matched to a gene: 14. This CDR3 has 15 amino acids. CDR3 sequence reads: CASSPRAGGDLGYTF. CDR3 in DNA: TGTGCCAGCAGCCCCCGCGCAGGGGGAGATTTAGGCTACACCTTC.

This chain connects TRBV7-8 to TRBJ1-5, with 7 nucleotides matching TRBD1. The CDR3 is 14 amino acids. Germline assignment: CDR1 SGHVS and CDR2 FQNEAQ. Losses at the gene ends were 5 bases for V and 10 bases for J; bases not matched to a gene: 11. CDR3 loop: CASSLQGPPGPQHF. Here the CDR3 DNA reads TGTGCCAGCAGCCTACAGGGGCCCCCTGGCCCCCAGCATTTT.

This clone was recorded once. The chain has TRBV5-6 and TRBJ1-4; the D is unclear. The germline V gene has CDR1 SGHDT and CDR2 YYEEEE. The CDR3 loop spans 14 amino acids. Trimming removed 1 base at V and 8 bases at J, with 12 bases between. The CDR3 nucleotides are TGTGCCAGCAGCTTGAAGGAGAGTAACGAAAAACTGTTTTTT. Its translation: CASSLKESNEKLFF.

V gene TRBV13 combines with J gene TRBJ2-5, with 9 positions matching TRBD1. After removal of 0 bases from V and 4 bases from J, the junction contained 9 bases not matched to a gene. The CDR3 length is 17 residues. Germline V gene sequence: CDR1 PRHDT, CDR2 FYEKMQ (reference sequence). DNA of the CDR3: TGTGCCAGCAGCTTAGGCCTGTTTGGGACAGGGACAGAGACCCAGTACTTC. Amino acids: CASSLGLFGTGTETQYF. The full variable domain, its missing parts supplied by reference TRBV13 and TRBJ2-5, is AAGVIQSPRHLIKEKRETATLKCYPIPRHDTVYWYQQGPGQDPQFLISFYEKMQSDKGSIPDRFSAQQFSDYHSELNMSSLELGDSALYFCASSLGLFGTGTETQYFGPGTRLLVL.

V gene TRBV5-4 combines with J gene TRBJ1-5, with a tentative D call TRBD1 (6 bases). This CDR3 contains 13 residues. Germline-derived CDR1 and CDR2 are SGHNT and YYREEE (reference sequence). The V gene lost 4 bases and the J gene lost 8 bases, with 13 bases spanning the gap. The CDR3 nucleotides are TGTGCCAGCAGCGGGGGCCCCGGGGAGCCCCAGCATTTT. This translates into CASSGGPGEPQHF.

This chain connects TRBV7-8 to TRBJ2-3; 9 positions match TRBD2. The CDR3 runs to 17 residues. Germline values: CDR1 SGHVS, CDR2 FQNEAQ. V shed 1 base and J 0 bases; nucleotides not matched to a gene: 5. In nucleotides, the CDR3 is TGTGCCAGCAGCTTAGGATCGCTAGCGGGAAGCACAGATACGCAGTATTTT. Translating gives CASSLGSLAGSTDTQYF.

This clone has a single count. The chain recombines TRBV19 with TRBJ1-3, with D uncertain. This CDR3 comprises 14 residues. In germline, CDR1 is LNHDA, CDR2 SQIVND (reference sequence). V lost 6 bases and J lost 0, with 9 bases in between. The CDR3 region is CASRGPGSGNTIYF. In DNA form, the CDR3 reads TGTGCCAGTAGAGGCCCGGGCTCTGGAAACACCATATATTTT.

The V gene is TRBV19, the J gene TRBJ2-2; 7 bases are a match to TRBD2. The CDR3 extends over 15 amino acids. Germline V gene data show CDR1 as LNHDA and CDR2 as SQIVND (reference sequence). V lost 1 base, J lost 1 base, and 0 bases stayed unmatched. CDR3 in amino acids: CASSIASGNTGELFF. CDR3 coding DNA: TGTGCCAGTAGTATAGCTAGCGGGAACACCGGGGAGCTGTTTTTT.

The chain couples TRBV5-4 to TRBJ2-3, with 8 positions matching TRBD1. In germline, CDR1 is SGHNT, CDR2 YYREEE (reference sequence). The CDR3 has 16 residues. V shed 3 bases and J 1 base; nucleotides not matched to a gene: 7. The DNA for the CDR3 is TGTGCCAGCAGCTACCCGCCGACAGGGGGCACAGATACGCAGTATTTT. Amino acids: CASSYPPTGGTDTQYF. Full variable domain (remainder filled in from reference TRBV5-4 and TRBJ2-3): ETGVTQSPTHLIKTRGQQVTLRCSSQSGHNTVSWYQQALGQGPQFIFQYYREEENGRGNFPPRFSGLQFPNYSSELNVNALELDDSALYLCASSYPPTGGTDTQYFGPGTRLTVL.

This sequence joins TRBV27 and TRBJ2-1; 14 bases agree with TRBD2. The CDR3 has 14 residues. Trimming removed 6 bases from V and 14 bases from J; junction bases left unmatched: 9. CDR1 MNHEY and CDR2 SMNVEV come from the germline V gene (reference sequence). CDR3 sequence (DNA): TGTGCCAGCAGAACCCGACTAGCGGGAGGGCAGGAGTTCTTC. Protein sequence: CASRTRLAGGQEFF.

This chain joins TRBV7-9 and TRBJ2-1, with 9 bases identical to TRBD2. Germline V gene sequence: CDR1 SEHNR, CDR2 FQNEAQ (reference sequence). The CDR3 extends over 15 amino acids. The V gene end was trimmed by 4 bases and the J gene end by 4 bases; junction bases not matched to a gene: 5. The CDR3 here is CASSSLAGPYNEQFF. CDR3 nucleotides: TGTGCCAGCAGCTCCCTAGCGGGACCATACAATGAGCAGTTCTTC.

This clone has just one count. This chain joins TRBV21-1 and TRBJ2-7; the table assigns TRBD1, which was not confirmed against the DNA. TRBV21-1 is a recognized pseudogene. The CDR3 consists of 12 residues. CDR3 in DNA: TGTGCCAGCAGCAAAGGGGCCGGGACAGAGAACTTC. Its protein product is CASSKGAGTENF.

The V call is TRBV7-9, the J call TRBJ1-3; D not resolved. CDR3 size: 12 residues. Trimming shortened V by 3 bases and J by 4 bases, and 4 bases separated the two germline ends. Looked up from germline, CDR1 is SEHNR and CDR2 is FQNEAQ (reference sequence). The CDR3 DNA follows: TGTGCCAGCAGCTTGAAGGGAAACACCATATATTTT. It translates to CASSLKGNTIYF.

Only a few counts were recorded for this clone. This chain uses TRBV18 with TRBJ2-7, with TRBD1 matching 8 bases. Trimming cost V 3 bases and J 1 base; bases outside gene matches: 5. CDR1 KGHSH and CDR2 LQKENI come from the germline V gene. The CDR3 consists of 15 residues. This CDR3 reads CASSPQTGESYEQYF. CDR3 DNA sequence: TGTGCCAGCTCACCCCAGACAGGGGAATCCTACGAGCAGTACTTC.

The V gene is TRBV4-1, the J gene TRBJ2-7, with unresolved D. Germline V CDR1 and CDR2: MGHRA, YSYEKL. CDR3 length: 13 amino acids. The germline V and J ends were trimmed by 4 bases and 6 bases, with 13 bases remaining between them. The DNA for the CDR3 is TGCGCCAGCAGCCGACAATGGGAAGGCGAGCAGTACTTC. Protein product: CASSRQWEGEQYF.

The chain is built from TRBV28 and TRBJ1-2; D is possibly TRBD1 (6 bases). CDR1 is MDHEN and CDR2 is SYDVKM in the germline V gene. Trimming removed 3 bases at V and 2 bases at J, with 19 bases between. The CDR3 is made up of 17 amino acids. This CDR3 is CASSLGLGGTPNYGYTF. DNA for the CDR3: TGTGCCAGCAGTTTGGGCCTAGGGGGAACCCCCAACTATGGCTACACCTTC.